A selection of T cell receptor beta chains follows, all from one sample in a study of cytomegalovirus exposure and HLA in healthy donors. Sequenced by immunoSEQ multiplex PCR; TCRdb stores in-frame clones only, minus some. The table records fewer than 200,000 clones, 80% to 85% of them present only once. Material for sequencing was PBMCs. These receptor sequences come from a woman aged 18-30 years in good health and CMV-seropositive. The CDR3 runs from the conserved cysteine through the conserved F or W. D genes are given only for firm matches. The size field is filled for only some rows; it gives once, few, many or a size class.

clone_size j_call d_call v_call cdr3_nt cdr3_aa
few TRBJ1-3 - TRBV2 TGTGCCAGCAGTGAATTAGGCGGCCTCTCTGGAAACACCATATATTTT CASSELGGLSGNTIYF
- TRBJ2-1 - TRBV7-3 TGTGCCAGCAGCTTACAGAGGTACAATGAGCAGTTCTTC CASSLQRYNEQFF
few TRBJ2-1 - TRBV10-2 TGCGCCAGCAGTGAGTCGCGGTCAAGCGATGAGCAGTTCTTC CASSESRSSDEQFF
once TRBJ1-5 - TRBV29-1 TGCAGCGTTGCGGAGAATAGCAATCAGCCCCAGCATTTT CSVAENSNQPQHF
- TRBJ2-7 TRBD1 TRBV5-1 TGCGCCAGCAGCTTGCGGGACAGCATAACCTACGAGCAGTACTTC CASSLRDSITYEQYF
- TRBJ1-2 - TRBV6-5 TGTGCCAGCAGTTACTTAGGGAGGGAAGGCTACACCTTC CASSYLGREGYTF
- TRBJ2-1 - TRBV18 TGTGCCAGCTCACCACTTCAAGGAAGGGGGAGATACAATGAGCAGTTCTTC CASSPLQGRGRYNEQFF
- TRBJ1-5 - TRBV6-4 TGTGCCAGCACAGGACAGCCTGATAGCAATCAGCCCCAGCATTTT CASTGQPDSNQPQHF
once TRBJ2-5 TRBD1 TRBV20-1 TGCAGTGCAACGACAGGGGAATACCAGTACTTC CSATTGEYQYF
- TRBJ1-4 - TRBV5-1 TGCGCCAGCAGCAGGGACGGACAGAAAATCGAAAAACTGTTTTTT CASSRDGQKIEKLFF
- TRBJ2-5 - TRBV5-1 TGCGCCAGCAGCTTCAACAGGAGACAAGAGACCCAGTACTTC CASSFNRRQETQYF
- TRBJ2-1 TRBD2 TRBV19 TGTGCCAGTTCCCGGGGCGGGGGTGTGGCCCAGTTCTTC CASSRGGGVAQFF
- TRBJ1-2 - TRBV7-9 TGTGCCAGCAGATCCGGGACTCATAACTATGGCTACACCTTC CASRSGTHNYGYTF
- TRBJ1-2 - TRBV13 TGTGCCAGCATCGAGGGTAGAGGCTATGGCTACACCTTC CASIEGRGYGYTF
- TRBJ2-3 - TRBV6-1 TGTGCCAGCAGTGAATCAGGGGCGAGCACAGATACGCAGTATTTT CASSESGASTDTQYF
- TRBJ2-7 - TRBV9 TGTGCCAGCAGCGCTGCCGGGACGGGGGATTACGAGCAGTACTTC CASSAAGTGDYEQYF
- TRBJ1-1 - TRBV10-3 TGTGCCATCTTAGGGAGTGAAAACACTGAAGCTTTCTTT CAILGSENTEAFF
- TRBJ2-7 TRBD2 TRBV7-8 TGTGCCAGCAGCTTAGTGGGGACTAGCGGGACATACGATTACGAGCAGTACTTC CASSLVGTSGTYDYEQYF
few TRBJ2-7 TRBD2 TRBV7-9 TGTGCCAGCAGCGTACTGGCGGGACTAGCGTACGAGCAGTACTTC CASSVLAGLAYEQYF
few TRBJ2-7 - TRBV27 TGTGCCAGCAGGGCAGGTCGCTCCTACGAGCAGTACTTC CASRAGRSYEQYF